The 30 T cell receptor beta chains listed next were all sequenced from one sample in a study of blood T cell repertoires in COVID-19. Sequencing was performed with immunoSEQ multiplex PCR; in TCRdb, only in-frame clones are kept and a portion is missing. This table holds about 150,000 clones, about four fifths found once. The specimen sequenced was peripheral blood. These receptors originate from a woman of 80 years or more with acute or convalescent COVID-19.

CDR3 amino acids: CASSELGRGGPEQFF. Here the CDR3 DNA reads TGTGCCAGCAGTGAACTTGGGCGGGGGGGCCCTGAGCAGTTCTTC. V and J are TRBV2 and TRBJ2-1; 9 bases are a match to TRBD2. Germline V gives CDR1 SNHLY, CDR2 FYNNEI. V lost 2 bases and J lost 9; bases outside the gene matches: 8. The CDR3 consists of 15 residues.

This chain joins TRBV7-9 and TRBJ1-3; the D gene is possibly TRBD1 (6 bases). There are 15 residues in the CDR3. Germline V gene lookup returns CDR1 SEHNR and CDR2 FQNEAQ (reference sequence). V was clipped by 5 bases and J by 3 bases, with 14 bases between them. CDR3 DNA: TGTGCCAGCAGCCGTACAGGGATCGGTGGAAACACCATATATTTT. Amino acids: CASSRTGIGGNTIYF.

V is TRBV10-3 and J is TRBJ1-6; 9 nucleotides align to TRBD1. With V trimmed by 2 bases and J by 6 bases, 2 bases remained unmatched. Per the germline V gene, CDR1 is ENHRY and CDR2 is SYGVKD. This CDR3 has 15 amino acids. CDR3 loop: CAISERGQGNSPLHF. The DNA of the CDR3 is TGTGCCATCAGTGAGAGGGGACAGGGTAATTCACCCCTCCACTTT.

The chain uses TRBV6-5 and TRBJ2-7; 8 positions match TRBD1. After removal of 6 bases from V and 3 bases from J, the junction contained 4 bases not matched to a gene. This CDR3 region has 13 residues. Germline V gene sequence: CDR1 MNHEY, CDR2 SVGAGI. CDR3 sequence: CASSLGQDYEQYF. The CDR3 nucleotides are TGTGCCAGCAGCTTGGGACAGGACTACGAGCAGTACTTC.

The chain uses TRBV18 and TRBJ1-5; the D gene is possibly TRBD1 (6 bases). This CDR3 comprises 12 residues. Trimming removed 4 bases from V and 12 bases from J, with 13 bases in between. The germline V gene has CDR1 KGHSH and CDR2 LQKENI. This CDR3 is CASSQGVEVQHF. CDR3 coding DNA: TGTGCCAGCTCACAGGGGGTGGAGGTCCAGCATTTT.

The chain combines TRBV6-2 or TRBV6-3 with TRBJ1-5, with D possibly matching TRBD1 (5 bases). The CDR3 consists of 17 residues. Germline values: CDR1 MNHEY, CDR2 SVGEGT. V was clipped by 2 bases and J by 0 bases, with 14 bases between them. The CDR3 here is CASSYSRGVYSNQPQHF. In DNA, the CDR3 is TGTGCCAGCAGTTACAGTAGGGGCGTTTATAGCAATCAGCCCCAGCATTTT.

V gene TRBV5-1 combines with J gene TRBJ2-2, with D unresolved. Trimming stripped 3 bases from V and 5 bases from J, with 8 bases between. The CDR3 consists of 13 residues. CDR1 and CDR2 (germline): SGHRS, YFSETQ. CDR3 nucleotide sequence: TGCGCCAGCAGCTCGTGGAGTACCGGGGAGCTGTTTTTT. It translates to CASSSWSTGELFF.

The rearrangement uses TRBV15 and TRBJ2-2, with a possible D match to TRBD1 (6 bases). The CDR3 extends over 15 amino acids. The V end lost 4 bases, the J end lost 1 base, and 10 bases lay between the germline ends. CDR1 and CDR2 from the germline V gene are LNHNV and YYDKDF (reference sequence). In DNA, the CDR3 is TGTGCCACCAGCAACCGGGACAAGAACACCGGGGAGCTGTTTTTT. Translation gives CATSNRDKNTGELFF.

The J gene is TRBJ1-1, the V gene TRBV12-3 or TRBV12-4; TRBD1 might be the D (5 bases). This CDR3 is 13 amino acids long. Trimming cost V 8 bases and J 6 bases, with 16 bases left between them. CDR3 DNA sequence: TGTGCCAGCGCGATACGGGGGGATTCTGAAGCTTTCTTT. This translates into CASAIRGDSEAFF.

V is TRBV18 and J is TRBJ2-5; tentatively, D is TRBD2 (5 bases). V lost 1 base and J 3 bases, leaving 15 bases between the germline ends. The CDR3 loop spans 16 amino acids. CDR1 is KGHSH and CDR2 is LQKENI in the germline V gene. The DNA for the CDR3 is TGTGCCAGCTCACCACTACTAGGCAGGACGAAAGAGACCCAGTACTTC. This encodes CASSPLLGRTKETQYF.

V gene TRBV9 combines with J gene TRBJ2-5; 7 nucleotides line up with TRBD1. This CDR3 has 14 amino acids. V gave up 0 bases and J gave up 5 bases; unmatched junction bases: 4. CDR1 is SGDLS and CDR2 is YYNGEE in the germline V gene. The CDR3 loop reads CASSVGSTGETQYF. Written as DNA, the CDR3 is TGTGCCAGCAGCGTAGGATCGACAGGGGAGACCCAGTACTTC.

The gene calls are TRBV19 and TRBJ2-3; D is unresolved. Per the germline V gene, CDR1 is LNHDA and CDR2 is SQIVND (reference sequence). CDR3 length: 12 residues. Trimming took off 6 bases at V and 2 bases at J, with 6 bases between the two ends. The CDR3 loop reads CASRTPTDTQYF. As DNA, the CDR3 is TGTGCCAGTAGAACTCCCACAGATACGCAGTATTTT.

The V call is TRBV4-3, the J call TRBJ1-2, with TRBD1 matching over 11 bases. J lost 1 base, V lost 2 bases, and 9 bases had no gene match. The V gene's germline CDR1 is LGHNA and CDR2 YSLEER. The CDR3 has 18 residues. In DNA, the CDR3 is TGCGCCAGCAGCCAACAATACGGGGGACAGGGGGTTAACTATGGCTACACCTTC. Amino acid sequence: CASSQQYGGQGVNYGYTF.

The genes are TRBV5-1 and TRBJ2-1; D not resolved. The CDR3 sequence is 12 residues long. CDR1 is SGHRS, CDR2 YFSETQ, per germline. V was trimmed by 0 bases and J by 7 bases, leaving 5 bases between them. In nucleotides, the CDR3 is TGCGCCAGCAGCTTGGCCGGGAATGAGCAGTTCTTC. Translation: CASSLAGNEQFF.

The J gene is TRBJ1-6, the V gene TRBV7-2; TRBD1 aligns across 7 bases. V shed 5 bases, J shed 7 bases, and the junction held 14 bases outside the gene matches. The CDR3 covers 17 residues. CDR1 is SGHTA, CDR2 FQGNSA, per germline. The CDR3 nucleotides read TGTGCCAGCAGCCCAAAAGGGACAGCCGCACACAATTCACCCCTCCACTTT. Encoded protein: CASSPKGTAAHNSPLHF.

This clone was found once. V is TRBV24-1 and J is TRBJ2-1, with 8 bases fitting TRBD2. CDR1 KGHDR and CDR2 SFDVKD come from the germline V gene. The CDR3 spans 17 residues. J gave up 3 bases and V 4 bases, and 10 bases lay outside the gene matches. The CDR3 loop is CATSEIPAGVHYNEQFF. CDR3 nucleotide sequence: TGTGCCACCAGTGAGATACCAGCGGGGGTGCACTACAATGAGCAGTTCTTC.

The gene calls are TRBV27 and TRBJ2-7; 8 bases agree with TRBD1. This CDR3 spans 14 amino acids. Germline V gene sequence: CDR1 MNHEY, CDR2 SMNVEV (reference sequence). V was pared by 3 bases and J by 5 bases, with 6 bases of the junction left unmatched. CDR3 region: CASSFERQGHEQYF. The CDR3 nucleotides read TGTGCCAGCAGTTTTGAGAGACAGGGGCACGAGCAGTACTTC.

The chain couples TRBV19 to TRBJ1-4; TRBD1 is a possible D gene (5 bases). Trimming left V 7 bases short and J 0 bases short, with 18 bases between. CDR1 LNHDA and CDR2 SQIVND come from the germline V gene (reference sequence). The CDR3 is made up of 17 amino acids. The CDR3 reads CASTPGTDYTTNEKLFF. The DNA for the CDR3 is TGTGCCAGTACCCCAGGGACTGACTATACAACTAATGAAAAACTGTTTTTT.

This sequence joins TRBV6-2 or TRBV6-3 and TRBJ2-6; no definite D call. Trimming pared 4 bases from V and 0 bases from J, leaving 7 bases between. CDR1 and CDR2 from the germline V gene are MNHEY and SVGEGT. CDR3 length: 15 residues. The CDR3 DNA sequence: TGTGCCAGCAGTTGGCGGTCCTCTGGGGCCAACGTCCTGACTTTC. Encoded protein: CASSWRSSGANVLTF.

The chain couples TRBV6-5 to TRBJ2-6; perhaps TRBD1 as D (5 bases). This CDR3 has 13 residues. The V gene lost 6 bases and the J gene lost 2 bases, with 5 bases spanning the gap. Germline CDR1 is MNHEY and CDR2 is SVGAGI. CDR3 nucleotide sequence: TGTGCCAGCAGCAGGGCTGGGGCCAACGTCCTGACTTTC. Its translation: CASSRAGANVLTF.

The chain has TRBV27 and TRBJ2-2; no clear D. The CDR3 has 13 residues. Germline V lookup: CDR1 MNHEY, CDR2 SMNVEV (reference sequence). The ends were cut back, 2 bases at V and 9 bases at J, with 10 bases in the middle. CDR3 nucleotide sequence: TGTGCCAGCAGTTTACAGGTTACCAGGGAGCTGTTTTTT. This translates into CASSLQVTRELFF.

Of note for this clone: Other DNA sequences of this sample code for an identical CDR3. The rearrangement joins TRBV7-3 to TRBJ1-1; TRBD1 might be the D (6 bases). CDR1 is SGHTA, CDR2 FQGTGA, per germline. V was cut by 6 bases and J by 1 base, with 9 bases left in between. The CDR3 runs to 13 residues. CDR3 in amino acids: CASSRGQNTEAFF. The CDR3 DNA reads TGTGCCAGCAGTAGGGGACAGAACACTGAAGCTTTCTTT.

This clone was recorded once. This chain's CDR3 is CASSFWAGTTTNEKLFF. In DNA, the CDR3 is TGTGCCAGCAGCTTTTGGGCAGGGACAACAACTAATGAAAAACTGTTTTTT. The chain joins TRBV5-4 to TRBJ1-4; possibly TRBD1 for D (6 bases). CDR1 SGHNT and CDR2 YYREEE come from the germline V gene (reference sequence). The CDR3 totals 17 residues. Trimming removed 2 bases from V and 0 bases from J, with 14 bases in between.

This clone came up a few times. The J gene is TRBJ1-2, the V gene TRBV4-3; 8 bases align to TRBD1. J lost 5 bases, V lost 5 bases, and 4 bases had no gene match. This CDR3 has 13 residues. CDR1 and CDR2 from the germline V gene are LGHNA and YSLEER. The CDR3 region has the DNA TGCGCCAGCAGCAAGGACAGGGATTATGGCTACACCTTC. Translated: CASSKDRDYGYTF.

The chain links TRBV30 to TRBJ1-5; a weak D match, TRBD1 (6 bases). V lost 5 bases and J lost 1, with 12 bases in between. Looked up from germline, CDR1 is GTSNPN and CDR2 is SVGIG (reference sequence). The CDR3 has 14 residues. The CDR3 sequence: CAWGSGVSNQPQHF. CDR3 in DNA: TGTGCCTGGGGATCAGGGGTGAGCAATCAGCCCCAGCATTTT.

On this clone itself: Within the sample, other DNA sequences also encode this same CDR3. The chain couples TRBV7-2 to TRBJ2-2, with D possibly matching TRBD2 (6 bases). V was shortened by 3 bases and J by 5 bases, with 10 bases between the two germline ends. The CDR3 is made up of 14 amino acids. Looked up from germline, CDR1 is SGHTA and CDR2 is FQGNSA. CDR3 amino acids: CASSFGGGTGELFF. The CDR3 nucleotides are TGTGCCAGCAGCTTTGGAGGAGGGACCGGGGAGCTGTTTTTT.

The chain combines TRBV5-6 with TRBJ2-7, with D tentatively TRBD2 (5 bases). Trimming removed 0 bases at V and 2 bases at J, with 9 bases between. The CDR3 covers 14 residues. The V gene's germline CDR1 is SGHDT and CDR2 YYEEEE. CDR3 bases: TGTGCCAGCAGCTTGGGACACGGGACCTACGAGCAGTACTTC. The encoded protein is CASSLGHGTYEQYF.

The chain recombines TRBV9 with TRBJ2-3; D might be TRBD2 (5 bases). Between the trimmed V and J ends, which lost 0 bases and 1 base, there was a span of 9 bases. CDR1 is SGDLS, CDR2 YYNGEE, per germline. CDR3 length: 15 amino acids. CDR3 nucleotides: TGTGCCAGCAGCGTAGCTGGTAGCGGCACAGATACGCAGTATTTT. Its protein is CASSVAGSGTDTQYF.

V and J are TRBV9 and TRBJ2-2; no reliable D call. The V gene's germline CDR1 is SGDLS and CDR2 YYNGEE. The CDR3 contains 14 residues. The V gene lost 4 bases and the J gene lost 6 bases, with 13 bases spanning the gap. The CDR3 DNA sequence: TGTGCCAGCAGCCAGACTTCCTTAGCCGGGGAGCTGTTTTTT. As protein: CASSQTSLAGELFF.

The V gene is TRBV5-4, the J gene TRBJ2-1, with D tentatively TRBD1 (6 bases). Trimming removed 6 bases at V and 2 bases at J, with 15 bases between. The CDR3 contains 15 residues. Germline-derived CDR1 and CDR2 are SGHNT and YYREEE (reference sequence). This chain's CDR3 is CASTKTGNTYNEQFF. The CDR3 DNA sequence: TGTGCCAGCACCAAGACAGGTAACACCTACAATGAGCAGTTCTTC. The complete variable domain, with remaining parts taken from reference TRBV5-4 and TRBJ2-1, reads ETGVTQSPTHLIKTRGQQVTLRCSSQSGHNTVSWYQQALGQGPQFIFQYYREEENGRGNFPPRFSGLQFPNYSSELNVNALELDDSALYLCASTKTGNTYNEQFFGPGTRLTVL.